This T cell receptor (beta chain) stems from a study of long-term antiretroviral therapy in people with HIV. Study summary: Sampling started about a decade before the 2015 immediate-ART recommendation.

The libraries were made with immunoSEQ v3.0 at survey level. Clones were sequenced by immunoSEQ multiplex PCR, and TCRdb holds only the in-frame ones, with some missing. The sample contains roughly 36,000 clones, about four fifths of which appear only once. Sampling of each donor yielded at least one pre-ART PBMC sample and at least two post-ART PBMC samples. Every specimen held between roughly 0.85-10 million cryopreserved PBMC. These were thawed and washed before DNA extraction. Study-level points and caveats: Versus controls, repertoires in people with HIV had narrower CDR3 length ranges.

In the case of this clone: Its antigen remains unknown.

This TCR was sampled from a man aged 18-30 years with HIV. Sequenced here: unsorted PBMCs, sampled 0.4 years before starting antiretroviral therapy.

This CDR3 reads CASSALGTTNNEQFF. The CDR3, as DNA: TGTGCCAGCAGCGCCCTAGGGACTACTAACAATGAGCAGTTCTTC. The chain links TRBV14 to TRBJ2-1; 7 nucleotides agree with TRBD2. Per the germline V gene, CDR1 is SGHDN and CDR2 is FVKESK. With 5 bases clipped from V and 5 bases from J, the junction kept 9 bases outside the gene matches. The CDR3 extends over 15 amino acids.